The clone carrying this T cell receptor beta chain was seen more than once but under ten times. No antigen is known for it. The CDR3 consists of 14 residues. Trimming took 6 bases from V and 5 from J; bases not matched to a gene: 6. Germline lookup yields CDR1 SGDLS and CDR2 YYNGEE. The data were taken from a study of blood T cells in healthy people across ages. For the second PCR, which ran for about 6 to 11 cycles, a sample-barcoded 5' primer and a J-beta primer mix were used. TCRdb re-derived calls from the 5' RACE reads in MiXCR, one entry per CDR3 protein. This sample yields just under 550,000 distinct CDR3 sequences, of which approximately 25% are seen a single time; just under 9% belongs to the top ten. General observations from the study: Older individuals had lower TCR beta diversity per million T cells (the decline was roughly linear).

These data were also filed under a second study, of T cells of mothers and their children.

This TCR derives from a boy aged 5-17 years in good health. This sequence joins TRBV9 and TRBJ2-3; TRBD2 matches at 10 bases. Sequences were obtained from blood. The CDR3 DNA is TGTGCCAGCAACCCTAGCGGGAGCGAAGATACGCAGTATTTT. It specifies CASNPSGSEDTQYF.